Each of the 17 T cell receptor beta chains below was sequenced from the same sample in a study of beta chain features in type 1 diabetes. Reverse transcribing all isolated RNA meant expressed TCRB transcripts were sequenced. Here immunoSEQ multiplex PCR was the method, and the copy in TCRdb shows in-frame clones only, minus some. Altogether 620,000 or so clones are present, roughly a sixth being singletons, with the ten largest covering approximately 0.087%. Sequencing input: naive CD4+ T cells from blood. The receptors originated from a man younger than 35 in good health.

This clone has only a few counts. This sequence joins TRBV14 and TRBJ1-3; possibly TRBD1 for D (5 bases). Germline V lookup: CDR1 SGHDN, CDR2 FVKESK. CDR3 length: 16 residues. Trimming took 1 base from V and 0 from J, leaving 10 bases between them. CDR3 protein: CASSQGGPLSGNTIYF. CDR3 nucleotide sequence: TGTGCCAGCAGCCAAGGGGGCCCCCTCTCTGGAAACACCATATATTTT.

This clone came up a few times. The V gene is TRBV5-6, the J gene TRBJ1-2; the D gene is possibly TRBD1 (5 bases). CDR3 size: 18 residues. Germline V gives CDR1 SGHDT, CDR2 YYEEEE. Deletions cut 0 bases from V and 7 bases from J, with 25 bases between. CDR3: CASSLAQTGHRPSGGYTF. CDR3 in DNA: TGTGCCAGCAGCTTGGCCCAAACCGGGCACAGGCCTTCTGGTGGCTACACCTTC.

This sequence joins TRBV28 and TRBJ2-7; D uncertain. The CDR3 has 11 residues. V dropped 10 bases and J dropped 0 bases, with 7 bases sitting between them. Germline V CDR1 and CDR2: MDHEN, SYDVKM. Here the CDR3 reads CAIAGSYEQYF. CDR3 DNA: TGTGCCATCGCAGGCTCCTACGAGCAGTACTTC. Drawing the rest from reference TRBV28 and TRBJ2-7, the complete variable domain is DVKVTQSSRYLVKRTGEKVFLECVQDMDHENMFWYRQDPGLGLRLIYFSYDVKMKEKGDIPEGYSVSREKKERFSLILESASTNQTSMYLCAIAGSYEQYFGPGTRLTVT.

In this sample, this clone turned up a few times. The V call is TRBV5-1, the J call TRBJ2-2; D may be TRBD1 or TRBD2 (6 bases each). The length of the CDR3 is 15 residues. Germline CDR1 and CDR2: SGHRS and YFSETQ. Trimming left V 0 bases short and J 2 bases short, with 8 bases between. The CDR3 sequence is CASSLAGGNTGELFF. In nucleotides, the CDR3 is TGCGCCAGCAGCTTGGCCGGGGGCAACACCGGGGAGCTGTTTTTT.

This clone was recorded a few times. The rearrangement joins TRBV5-4 to TRBJ2-7; D might be TRBD1 or TRBD2, each matching 5 bases. Trimming cost V 0 bases and J 1 base, with 17 bases left between them. From germline, CDR1 is SGHNT and CDR2 YYREEE (reference sequence). This CDR3 is built from 17 residues. The CDR3 is CASSLELRGASSYEQYF. DNA of the CDR3: TGTGCCAGCAGCTTGGAGCTTAGAGGGGCCAGTTCCTACGAGCAGTACTTC.

V usage is TRBV11-3 and J usage is TRBJ2-3; 11 nucleotides match TRBD1. Per germline, CDR1 SGHNT and CDR2 YENEEA. V trimming: 6 bases; J trimming: 4 bases; junction bases outside the gene matches: 3. The CDR3 runs 14 residues. DNA of the CDR3: TGTGCCAGCAGGAGGGGACAGGGGGCAGATACGCAGTATTTT. Encoded protein: CASRRGQGADTQYF.

As for this clone: A read error may be the cause here, since a much bigger clone is one base away. The CDR3 here is CASSRDRGYGYTF. In DNA form, the CDR3 reads TGTGCCAGCAGTCGGGACAGGGGCTATGGCTACACCTTC. This rearrangement joins TRBV6-1 to TRBJ1-2; the match to TRBD1 covers 10 bases. V trimming: 5 bases; J trimming: 4 bases; junction bases outside the gene matches: 1. The germline gives CDR1 MNHNS, CDR2 SASEGT. There are 13 residues in the CDR3.

In its sample, this clone was seen many times. The chain combines TRBV12-5 with TRBJ2-4; TRBD2 matches 12 bases. The length of the CDR3 is 15 residues. J was trimmed by 3 bases and V by 7 bases; bases with no gene match: 4. Germline V gives CDR1 LGHNT, CDR2 FRNRAP. CDR3 in DNA: TGTGCTAGTGAACCGGGACTAGCGGGCAAAAACATTCAGTACTTC. Amino acid sequence: CASEPGLAGKNIQYF. The full variable domain, with the rest looked up from reference TRBV12-5 and TRBJ2-4, is DARVTQTPRHKVTEMGQEVTMRCQPILGHNTVFWYRQTMMQGLELLAYFRNRAPLDDSGMPKDRFSAEMPDATLATLKIQPSEPRDSAVYFCASEPGLAGKNIQYFGAGTRLSVL.

This clone showed up just a few times. The CDR3 here is CASSPLSPALGANVLTF. Here the CDR3 DNA reads TGTGCCAGCAGTCCCCTCTCTCCCGCTCTCGGGGCCAACGTCCTGACTTTC. The rearrangement links TRBV28 to TRBJ2-6; no firm D call. Germline CDR1 reads MDHEN; CDR2 reads SYDVKM. V lost 5 bases to trimming and J lost 4 bases, with 18 bases between them. The CDR3 sequence is 17 residues long.

This clone was observed a few times. The genes are TRBV23-1 and TRBJ1-5; TRBD1 aligns across 9 bases. TRBV23-1 qualifies as an ORF whose function is uncertain. This CDR3 has 16 residues. V lost 4 bases to trimming and J lost 3 bases; unmatched junction nucleotides: 7. CDR3 protein: CASSPPTGGPNQPQHF. The DNA for the CDR3 is TGCGCCAGCAGTCCTCCGACAGGGGGTCCCAATCAGCCCCAGCATTTT.

The chain couples TRBV7-9 to TRBJ2-5, with D uncertain. The V end lost 8 bases, the J end lost 5 bases, and 6 bases lay between the germline ends. Germline CDR1 and CDR2: SEHNR and FQNEAQ (reference sequence). The length of the CDR3 is 10 residues. CDR3 amino acids: CASGRETQYF. CDR3 DNA: TGTGCCAGCGGGCGGGAGACCCAGTACTTC.

This rearrangement joins TRBV5-5 to TRBJ2-5; D is unresolved. V lost 1 base and J lost 5, with 9 bases in between. The CDR3 contains 13 residues. The germline V gene has CDR1 SGHKS and CDR2 YYEKEE (reference sequence). The CDR3 reads CASSLWQRETQYF. The CDR3 DNA reads TGTGCCAGCAGCTTGTGGCAGAGGGAGACCCAGTACTTC.

The genes are TRBV7-8 and TRBJ2-7, with D possibly being TRBD1 (5 bases). The germline CDR1 and CDR2 sequences are SGHVS and FQNEAQ. This CDR3 has 15 residues. Trimming removed 4 bases at V and 2 bases at J, with 15 bases between. The CDR3 DNA reads TGTGCCAGCAGCTCTGGCCATGCGACAGCCTACGAGCAGTACTTC. Its translation: CASSSGHATAYEQYF. The full variable domain, rest sourced from reference TRBV7-8 and TRBJ2-7, is GAGVSQSPRYKVAKRGQDVALRCDPISGHVSLFWYQQALGQGPEFLTYFQNEAQLDKSGLPSDRFFAERPEGSVSTLKIQRTQQEDSAVYLCASSSGHATAYEQYFGPGTRLTVT.

The chain is built from TRBV10-3 and TRBJ2-1, with 11 nucleotides matching TRBD2. The V and J ends lost 6 bases and 2 bases, in that order; junction bases with no gene match: 9. The CDR3 is 17 amino acids. Per the germline V gene, CDR1 is ENHRY and CDR2 is SYGVKD. This CDR3 is CAIRGSGTSGAYNEQFF. The CDR3 nucleotides read TGTGCCATCAGGGGATCCGGGACTAGCGGAGCCTACAATGAGCAGTTCTTC.

This clone was observed a few times. J is TRBJ1-1 and V is TRBV6-5, with no clear D. CDR1 is MNHEY and CDR2 is SVGAGI in the germline V gene. Deletions cut 4 bases from V and 5 bases from J, with 8 bases between. This CDR3 spans 12 amino acids. The CDR3 nucleotides read TGTGCCAGCAGTTTTGACCGAACTGAAGCTTTCTTT. Translation: CASSFDRTEAFF.

The chain links TRBV18 to TRBJ2-3; 8 bases match TRBD1. The CDR3 sequence is 17 residues long. V lost 4 bases and J lost 1; bases outside the gene matches: 10. The V gene's germline CDR1 is KGHSH and CDR2 LQKENI. The CDR3 spells CASSLNLADRGTDTQYF. The DNA of the CDR3 is TGTGCCAGCTCACTTAATCTTGCGGACAGGGGCACAGATACGCAGTATTTT. Combining the CDR3 with reference TRBV18 and TRBJ2-3 gives the whole variable domain NAGVMQNPRHLVRRRGQEARLRCSPMKGHSHVYWYRQLPEEGLKFMVYLQKENIIDESGMPKERFSAEFPKEGPSILRIQQVVRGDSAAYFCASSLNLADRGTDTQYFGPGTRLTVL.

V gene TRBV10-3 combines with J gene TRBJ2-2, with no clear D. CDR1 ENHRY and CDR2 SYGVKD come from the germline V gene. V lost 6 bases to trimming and J lost 6 bases, with 8 bases between them. The CDR3 runs 12 residues. For the CDR3, the DNA is TGTGCCATCAGAATAGTGCCCGGGGAGCTGTTTTTT. It specifies CAIRIVPGELFF.